This entry concerns a single T cell receptor (beta chain). Its specificity is not known. The time point: cycle 4 day 1 (C4D1), after more than five weeks of nivolumab. Each patient's relapse followed autologous stem cell transplantation, and brentuximab vedotin exposure varied. This table comes from immunoSEQ multiplex PCR, and its TCRdb copy is limited to in-frame clones, with some not included. The table includes roughly 90,000 clones, approximately 86% detected once. This record comes from a study of PD-1 blockade in classical Hodgkin lymphoma. General study points: Some patients began nivolumab under 1 year after ASCT. These patients were excluded from later analyses. Before treatment, TCR diversity in newly diagnosed patients was reportedly lower than in healthy donors.

The clonotype comes from a human donor with classical Hodgkin lymphoma. The specimen comprised peripheral blood mononuclear cells (PBMCs), sampled before the fourth cycle of nivolumab.

This chain's CDR3 is CASSLEDSTYEQYF. CDR3 DNA sequence: TGCGCCAGCAGCTTGGAGGACTCCACCTACGAGCAGTACTTC. The chain joins TRBV5-1 to TRBJ2-7; tentative D call: TRBD2 (5 bases). The CDR3 has 14 residues. Trimming cost V 0 bases and J 2 bases, with 9 bases left between them. The V gene's germline CDR1 is SGHRS and CDR2 YFSETQ.